The present T cell receptor (beta chain) was sequenced within a study of T-cell memory formation after mild COVID-19. TCRdb independently ran MiXCR on the 5' RACE reads; one entry per CDR3 protein. The sample yields about 560,000 distinct CDR3 sequences, about a fifth seen once. This clonotype was observed a few times. Its target is not known. Study results and caveats: Confirmation was lacking for SARS-CoV-2 specificity of second-wave clones that peaked on day 37. Detection of some responders pre-infection suggested pre-existing cross-reactive memory T cells participated.

The CDR3 spans 16 residues. Germline loops: CDR1 SEHNR, CDR2 FQNEAQ (reference sequence). V was clipped by 5 bases and J by 2 bases; unmatched bases: 6. This chain links TRBV7-9 with TRBJ2-4; 10 positions agree with TRBD2. Sequenced material: PBMCs or a T cell subset sorted from them (not recorded which). The receptor's source is an adult woman who had mild COVID-19 (a few samples of this study predate the infection). Cell type and time point are not known. The CDR3 bases are TGTGCCAGCAGCCCCCGGACTAGCGGATCCAAAAACATTCAGTACTTC. The encoded protein is CASSPRTSGSKNIQYF.